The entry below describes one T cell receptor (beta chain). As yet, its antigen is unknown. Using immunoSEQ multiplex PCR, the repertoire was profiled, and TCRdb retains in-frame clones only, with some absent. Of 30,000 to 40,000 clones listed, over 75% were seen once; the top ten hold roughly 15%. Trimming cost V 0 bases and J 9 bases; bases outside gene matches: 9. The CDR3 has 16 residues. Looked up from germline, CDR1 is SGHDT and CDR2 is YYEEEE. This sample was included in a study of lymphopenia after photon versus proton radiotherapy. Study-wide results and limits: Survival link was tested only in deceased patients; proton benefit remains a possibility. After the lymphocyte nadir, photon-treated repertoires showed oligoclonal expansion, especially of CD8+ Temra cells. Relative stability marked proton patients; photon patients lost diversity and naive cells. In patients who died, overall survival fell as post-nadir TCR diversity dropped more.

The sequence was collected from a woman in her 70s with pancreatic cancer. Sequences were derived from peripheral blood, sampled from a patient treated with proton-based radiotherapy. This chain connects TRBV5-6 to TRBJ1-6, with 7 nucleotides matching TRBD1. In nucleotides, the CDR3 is TGTGCCAGCAGCTTGGGGGGACAGTCTTGGGGTTCACCCCTCCACTTT. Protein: CASSLGGQSWGSPLHF.